Given below is one T cell receptor (beta chain) in context. The entry originates in a study of immune cell composition in non-small cell lung cancer. The normal lung sample lay at least 3 cm, and maximally far, from the tumour. DNA was extracted from unsorted cell suspensions stored frozen. CDR1 MDHEN and CDR2 SYDVKM come from the germline V gene. The CDR3 length is 15 residues. Deletions cut 3 bases from V and 2 bases from J, with 12 bases between. Generated by immunoSEQ multiplex PCR, the TCRdb table keeps only in-frame clones and is missing some. In the table there are fewer than 20,000 clones, over 65% of which are singletons. The same sample was also used in a study of CD4 T cells in lung cancer. This second study says: Tumor and non-adjacent lung came from curative-intent resections for stage I-III non-small cell lung cancer.

The sample was non-adjacent lung tissue. The chain has TRBV28 and TRBJ2-3; TRBD2 might be the D (7 bases). This clonotype was sampled from a human donor with non-small cell lung cancer. The CDR3 DNA reads TGTGCCAGCAGTTTGTGGGGGGGGCCCACAGATACGCAGTATTTT. Its translation is CASSLWGGPTDTQYF.